Listed below are T cell receptor beta chains from one sample, sequenced in a study of blood T cell repertoires in COVID-19. Here immunoSEQ multiplex PCR was the method, and the copy in TCRdb shows in-frame clones only, minus some. The profile shows more than 85,000 clones, more than 75% of them singletons. The material sequenced was peripheral blood. These receptor sequences come from a woman aged 50 to 60 with acute or convalescent COVID-19. The CDR3 runs from the conserved cysteine through the conserved F or W. A D gene is named only where the DNA matches it firmly. A clone size is listed for some rows: how often the clone was seen (once, few, many), or a class if it is expanded.

v_gene,d_gene,abundance,j_gene,CDR3nt,CDR3aa
TRBV6-2/TRBV6-3,TRBD1,-,TRBJ1-1,TGTGCCAGCAGTCGAGAACCGGACAGGGGCACTGAAGCTTTCTTT,CASSREPDRGTEAFF
TRBV28,TRBD2,-,TRBJ2-7,TGTGCCAGCAGTTCCCCCCAGCGGGAGAAGTCCTACGAGCAGTACTTC,CASSSPQREKSYEQYF
TRBV10-3,-,-,TRBJ1-4,TGTGCCATCAGTGCGGGGGGCGGAGGAGAAAAACTGTTTTTT,CAISAGGGGEKLFF
TRBV6-4,-,-,TRBJ2-2,TGTGCCAGCAGTGCCGGGAGCTACGGGGAGCTGTTTTTT,CASSAGSYGELFF
TRBV27,-,once,TRBJ2-1,TGTGCCAGCAGCCGACTGGAGAGCTCCTACAATGAGCAGTTCTTC,CASSRLESSYNEQFF
TRBV11-1,TRBD2,-,TRBJ2-7,TGTGCCAGCAGCTCTCTACCGGGACTAGCCTCAGGCGAGCAGTACTTC,CASSSLPGLASGEQYF
TRBV6-2/TRBV6-3,TRBD1,-,TRBJ2-7,TGTGCCAGCAGCCGTCCGGGACAGGGATCCTACGAGCAGTACTTC,CASSRPGQGSYEQYF
TRBV19,-,once,TRBJ1-3,TGTGCCAGTAGTATACCAGGGGCTGGAAACACCATATATTTT,CASSIPGAGNTIYF
TRBV11-2,-,-,TRBJ2-2,TGTGCCAGCAGCTATAACAGGGTCACCGGGGAGCTGTTTTTT,CASSYNRVTGELFF
TRBV2,-,-,TRBJ2-5,TGTGCCAGCAGTATGGGGGGCGGGAGTAGCCAAGAGACCCAGTACTTC,CASSMGGGSSQETQYF
TRBV5-1,-,-,TRBJ1-1,TGCGCCAGCAGCTCGGAGAAAACTTTGAACACTGAAGCTTTCTTT,CASSSEKTLNTEAFF
TRBV27,-,-,TRBJ1-1,TGTGCCAGCAGTTGGGGCACTAACACTGAAGCTTTCTTT,CASSWGTNTEAFF
TRBV2,TRBD2,-,TRBJ2-4,TGTGCCAGCAGTCTACGGTTAAGGACTAGCGGGACCCTAGCCAAAAACATTCAGTACTTC,CASSLRLRTSGTLAKNIQYF
TRBV7-2,-,-,TRBJ1-4,TGTGCCAGCAGCCCTCAATGGGGCCCAAATGAAAAACTGTTTTTT,CASSPQWGPNEKLFF
TRBV24-1,TRBD1,-,TRBJ2-1,TGTGCCACCAGTGATCCGACAGGGGGTGGTAGCGGGAATGAGCAGTTCTTC,CATSDPTGGGSGNEQFF
TRBV5-1,TRBD2,-,TRBJ2-5,TGCGCCAGCACCCTAATTGGCGGGAGTTCGGAGACCCAGTACTTC,CASTLIGGSSETQYF
TRBV2,TRBD1,-,TRBJ1-5,TGTGCCAGCAGCCTGACAGGGACCAATCAGCCCCAGCATTTT,CASSLTGTNQPQHF
TRBV18,TRBD1,-,TRBJ2-3,TGTGCCAGCTCAGAGACAGGGGGCACAGATACGCAGTATTTT,CASSETGGTDTQYF
TRBV24-1,-,-,TRBJ2-7,TGTGCCACCAGTGATGTAGACAGCTTCGGGCAGTACTTC,CATSDVDSFGQYF
TRBV28,TRBD2,-,TRBJ2-3,TGTGCCAGCAGCCTACTAGCGACCTCGGCAAATACGCAGTATTTT,CASSLLATSANTQYF
TRBV3-1/TRBV3-2,-,-,TRBJ1-4,TGTGCCAGTGGGAGGAGGGGTGCAACTAATGAAAAACTGTTTTTT,CASGRRGATNEKLFF
TRBV11-2,-,-,TRBJ2-2,TGTGCCAGCAGCTCCTCCGGGTGGGGGGAGCTGTTTTTT,CASSSSGWGELFF
TRBV20-1,-,-,TRBJ2-1,TGCAGTGCTAGTCGGCGGGACAGAGGTGGTGAGCAGTTCTTC,CSASRRDRGGEQFF
TRBV2,TRBD1,-,TRBJ2-2,TGTGCCAGCAGCGGGGACAGGGTCGGCGCCGGGGAGCTGTTTTTT,CASSGDRVGAGELFF
TRBV6-5,TRBD1,-,TRBJ2-5,TGTGCCAGCAGTTACGGGACAGGGGCGAGGGAGACCCAGTACTTC,CASSYGTGARETQYF
TRBV6-6,-,-,TRBJ1-1,TGTGCCAGCAGTTACTCGGCGCGGGAAAACACTGAAGCTTTCTTT,CASSYSARENTEAFF
TRBV15,TRBD1,once,TRBJ1-3,TGTGCCACCAGCAGTGGGACAGGGGGGGGAAACACCATATATTTT,CATSSGTGGGNTIYF
TRBV18,-,-,TRBJ2-7,TGTGCCAGCTCATCGCGACAGAACTACGAGCAGTACTTC,CASSSRQNYEQYF
TRBV18,-,-,TRBJ2-7,TGTGCCAGCTCACCGGGACTTTCCTACGAGCAGTACTTC,CASSPGLSYEQYF
TRBV18,TRBD1,-,TRBJ1-1,TGTGCCAGCTCACCACGACAGGGGAAGAGCACTGAAGCTTTCTTT,CASSPRQGKSTEAFF
TRBV30,-,-,TRBJ1-5,TGTGCCTGGAGTCCGTTCGGGGGGGGCAATCAGCCCCAGCATTTT,CAWSPFGGGNQPQHF
TRBV18,TRBD1,-,TRBJ2-2,TGTGCCAGCTCACCACGGACAGGGGGCTATGCCGGGGAGCTGTTTTTT,CASSPRTGGYAGELFF
TRBV6-5,-,-,TRBJ1-1,TGTGCCAGCAGTTACTCGCAGGGTCCCACTGAAGCTTTCTTT,CASSYSQGPTEAFF
TRBV5-1,TRBD2,-,TRBJ2-1,TGCGCCAGCAGCTTGGGAAGCGGGAACACCTACAATGAGCAGTTCTTC,CASSLGSGNTYNEQFF
TRBV18,-,-,TRBJ1-1,TGTGCCAGCTCACCACGGGGGGACCTTGATGGAGCTTTCTTT,CASSPRGDLDGAFF
TRBV5-1,TRBD2,-,TRBJ2-5,TGCGCCAGCAGCTTGGGGACTAGCGGTGAATCGTCCCAGTACTTC,CASSLGTSGESSQYF
TRBV6-5,-,-,TRBJ2-5,TGTGCCAGCAGTTACTCTCAACAGGGTCAGGAGACCCAGTACTTC,CASSYSQQGQETQYF
TRBV5-1,-,-,TRBJ2-3,TGCGCCAGCAGCTTGGACAGCTTAAGCACAGATACGCAGTATTTT,CASSLDSLSTDTQYF
TRBV19,-,-,TRBJ2-5,TGTGCCAGTAGTTCGTTACACTACGCGGAGGAGACCCAGTACTTC,CASSSLHYAEETQYF
TRBV19,-,-,TRBJ2-1,TGTGCCAGTAGTAGCGGGTCGGGCCAGCAGTTCTTC,CASSSGSGQQFF
TRBV29-1,TRBD2,-,TRBJ2-7,TGCAGCGTGGCCGGGACTACGGCCGAGCAGTACTTC,CSVAGTTAEQYF
TRBV28,TRBD1,few,TRBJ2-7,TGTGCCAGCAGTTACCCGGGACAGGCCTACGAGCAGTACTTC,CASSYPGQAYEQYF
TRBV11-2,TRBD2,-,TRBJ2-5,TGTGCCAGCACCCTATGGGGCGGGAGGCCGGCCGAGACCCAGTACTTC,CASTLWGGRPAETQYF
TRBV5-1,-,-,TRBJ1-3,TGCGCCAGCAGCCTCGGGGAGGTGACTGGAAACACCATATATTTT,CASSLGEVTGNTIYF
TRBV4-1,-,-,TRBJ2-1,TGCGCCAGCAGCCAAGCGGATGGGGGGTACAATGAGCAGTTCTTC,CASSQADGGYNEQFF
TRBV2,TRBD1,-,TRBJ1-2,TGTGCCAGCAGTACGGACAGGGCCTATGGCTACACCTTC,CASSTDRAYGYTF
TRBV12-3/TRBV12-4,-,-,TRBJ1-1,TGTGCCAGCAGTTTTAGGGGAATAGGTGGGGCTTTCTTT,CASSFRGIGGAFF
TRBV19,-,-,TRBJ2-5,TGTGCCAGTACCGTCGGGGCAGGGGAAGGCGAGACCCAGTACTTC,CASTVGAGEGETQYF
TRBV6-1,TRBD1,-,TRBJ1-2,TGTGCCAGCAGTGAAATGGGGGACAGGAATGGCTACACCTTC,CASSEMGDRNGYTF
TRBV5-1,TRBD2,few,TRBJ2-5,TGCGCCAGCAGCTTGGGGACTAGTCCAGAGACCCAGTACTTC,CASSLGTSPETQYF
TRBV19,TRBD2,-,TRBJ2-1,TGTGCCAGTAGGAGAAGCGGGGGCTCCTACAATGAGCAGTTCTTC,CASRRSGGSYNEQFF
TRBV5-1,TRBD2,-,TRBJ2-1,TGCGCCAGCAGCTTGGGAACGAGTAGCGGGTACAATGAGCAGTTCTTC,CASSLGTSSGYNEQFF
TRBV3-1/TRBV3-2,-,-,TRBJ2-7,TGTGCCAGCAGCTCGGACAACTCCTACGAGCAGTACTTC,CASSSDNSYEQYF
TRBV18,TRBD1,-,TRBJ2-7,TGTGCCAGCTCACCCCAGGACAGGGGAAACTACGAGCAGTACTTC,CASSPQDRGNYEQYF
TRBV5-6,-,-,TRBJ2-1,TGTGCCAGCAGTACCGGTTTGAATGAGCAGTTCTTC,CASSTGLNEQFF
TRBV6-6,-,-,TRBJ1-5,TGTGCCAGCAGCCCCCTCCAGGCAGCTAGCAATCAGCCCCAGCATTTT,CASSPLQAASNQPQHF
TRBV3-1/TRBV3-2,-,-,TRBJ1-4,TGTGCCAGCAGCCCCATCGGGGCAACTAATGAAAAACTGTTTTTT,CASSPIGATNEKLFF